A selection of T cell receptor beta chains follows, all from one sample in a study of neurological immune-mediated disorders. TCRdb re-analysed the 5' RACE reads in MiXCR, keeping a single row per CDR3 protein. This table holds roughly 89,000 distinct CDR3 sequences, roughly 2.6% found once. Sequencing input: PBMCs. These receptors all stem from a woman aged 25 to 39 with multiple sclerosis. CDR3s include the opening cysteine and the closing phenylalanine or tryptophan. The order of the fields is clone size, D gene, V gene, J gene, CDR3 length, CDR3 protein, CDR3 DNA. The D gene is left open where the match is weak. Clone size is given as once, few, many or a size class.

many	TRBD1	TRBV20-1	TRBJ1-2	12	CSAPQGARGYTF	TGCAGTGCGCCACAGGGGGCGCGCGGCTACACCTTC
many	TRBD1	TRBV20-1	TRBJ2-7	15	CSATSRQGRGYEQYF	TGCAGTGCCACATCCCGACAGGGGCGCGGGTACGAGCAGTACTTC
many	-	TRBV7-2	TRBJ2-7	13	CASSLERSDEQYF	TGTGCCAGCAGCTTAGAGCGGTCCGACGAGCAGTACTTC
many	TRBD1	TRBV20-1	TRBJ1-2	13	CSASIQDRAGYTF	TGCAGTGCTAGTATCCAGGACAGGGCCGGCTACACCTTC
many	-	TRBV5-1	TRBJ2-1	16	CASSLFGGTGSNEQFF	TGCGCCAGCAGCTTGTTTGGGGGAACGGGTTCGAATGAGCAGTTCTTC
many	TRBD2	TRBV20-1	TRBJ2-1	15	CSARSGTSGRDEQFF	TGCAGTGCTAGATCAGGGACTAGCGGGAGGGATGAGCAGTTCTTC
many	TRBD2	TRBV5-6	TRBJ2-1	15	CASSLSGTIYNEQFF	TGTGCCAGCAGCTTGAGCGGGACGATCTACAATGAGCAGTTCTTC
many	TRBD1	TRBV6-6	TRBJ1-1	14	CASSYDRGNTEAFF	TGTGCCAGCAGTTACGACAGGGGAAACACTGAAGCTTTCTTT
many	-	TRBV20-1	TRBJ2-5	14	CSARVGRGQETQYF	TGCAGTGCTAGGGTGGGCCGGGGCCAAGAGACCCAGTACTTC
many	-	TRBV28	TRBJ1-2	15	CASSSGTAANYGYTF	TGTGCCAGCAGTTCCGGGACGGCGGCTAACTATGGCTACACCTTC
many	-	TRBV7-2	TRBJ2-2	12	CASSPFGGFVFF	TGTGCCAGCAGCCCCTTTGGAGGTTTCGTGTTTTTT
many	TRBD1	TRBV15	TRBJ1-3	16	CATSRSRQGGRNTIYF	TGTGCCACCAGCAGATCGCGACAGGGCGGTCGAAACACCATATATTTT
many	TRBD2	TRBV3-1	TRBJ2-3	17	CASSQDRGEGRTDTQYF	TGTGCCAGCAGCCAAGATCGCGGGGAGGGCCGCACAGATACGCAGTATTTT
many	TRBD1	TRBV9	TRBJ1-2	13	CASSMGQEYGYTF	TGTGCCAGCAGCATGGGACAGGAGTATGGCTACACCTTC
many	-	TRBV28	TRBJ2-2	14	CASSPAYGEGELFF	TGTGCCAGCAGTCCCGCCTACGGGGAGGGGGAGCTGTTTTTT